This T cell receptor (beta chain) is drawn from a study of identifying expanded T cells in peripheral blood. Whole-study results and caveats: Differentially abundant clones: about 1.2 between replicates, about 15 at approximately two weeks, roughly 18 at four. Variance in clone template counts between approximately two-week samples significantly increased with total template count across all healthy donors.

On this clone: Antigen specificity is unknown.

TCRdb's copy holds only in-frame clones and misses some; the assay was immunoSEQ multiplex PCR. Of 81,000 or so clones in the sample, about 83% are singletons; the top ten hold around 20%. Looked up from germline, CDR1 is SGHNT and CDR2 is YYREEE (reference sequence). The CDR3 is made up of 16 amino acids. V lost 1 base, J lost 1 base, and 3 bases stayed unmatched. Healthy donors had no documented immune events, such as infections, while sampled. The TCR originated in a person aged 18-69 years in good health. Sequencing was performed on blood. V and J are TRBV5-4 and TRBJ2-3; 10 positions match TRBD2. Here the CDR3 DNA reads TGTGCCAGCAGCTTGAGCGGGAGGGTAGGCACAGATACGCAGTATTTT. Translated, it gives CASSLSGRVGTDTQYF.